These 24 T cell receptor beta chains came from one sample sequenced in a study of blood T cell repertoires in COVID-19. Generated by immunoSEQ multiplex PCR, the TCRdb table keeps only in-frame clones and is missing some. The sample shows some 380,000 clones, roughly 90% of them seen only once. The sequenced sample was peripheral blood. These receptors were obtained from a man between 18 and 29 years old with active or convalescent COVID-19.

The CDR3 bases are TGTGCCAGCAGCTTAGTAGTTTCAGATACGCAGTATTTT. Translated: CASSLVVSDTQYF. The chain uses TRBV7-9 and TRBJ2-3; D remains unclear. Germline V lookup: CDR1 SEHNR, CDR2 FQNEAQ (reference sequence). The CDR3 is 13 residues long. V was cut by 1 base and J by 4 bases, with 6 bases left in between.

This chain joins TRBV6-1 and TRBJ1-3; D might be TRBD1 (5 bases). This CDR3 region has 17 residues. Germline loops: CDR1 MNHNS, CDR2 SASEGT. Trimming cost V 2 bases and J 2 bases, with 16 bases left between them. CDR3 DNA: TGTGCCAGCAGTGAAAGTCCGCAGACAGTAGCTGGAAACACCATATATTTT. It is translated as CASSESPQTVAGNTIYF.

Note on this clone: A read error may produce the germline difference seen at one junction end. The chain links TRBV19 to TRBJ1-4; D is unclear. In germline, CDR1 is LNHDA, CDR2 SQIVND (reference sequence). The CDR3 is made up of 15 amino acids. The CDR3 sequence: CASSTGSVTSEKLFF. CDR3 sequence (DNA): TGTGCCAGTAGTACGGGGAGTGTGACTAGTGAAAAACTGTTTTTT.

V is TRBV6-2 or TRBV6-3 and J is TRBJ1-2, with 8 bases lining up with TRBD1. Germline CDR1 reads MNHEY; CDR2 reads SVGEGT. With V trimmed by 6 bases and J by 6 bases, 12 bases remained unmatched. This CDR3 comprises 15 residues. CDR3 DNA: TGTGCCAGCAGCTCTAGGACAGGGCTTGATGATGGCTACACCTTC. Encoded protein: CASSSRTGLDDGYTF.

The chain is built from TRBV27 and TRBJ2-6; D is perhaps TRBD2 (7 bases). Germline V CDR1 and CDR2: MNHEY, SMNVEV (reference sequence). The CDR3 loop spans 15 amino acids. V was pared by 6 bases and J by 4 bases, with 13 bases between. CDR3 residues: CASRIGGPGANVLTF. The CDR3, as DNA: TGTGCCAGCAGAATCGGGGGGCCCGGGGCCAACGTCCTGACTTTC.

The rearrangement joins TRBV18 to TRBJ1-2; TRBD1 aligns across 12 bases. CDR1 KGHSH and CDR2 LQKENI come from the germline V gene. V lost 3 bases, J lost 10 bases, and 6 bases stayed unmatched. CDR3 length: 14 amino acids. In DNA, the CDR3 is TGTGCCAGCTCACCGGGGACAGGGGGCGCTGACTACACCTTC. It translates to CASSPGTGGADYTF.

J is TRBJ2-5 and V is TRBV4-3, with D maybe TRBD2 (7 bases). The CDR3 is 16 residues long. Germline CDR1 reads LGHNA; CDR2 reads YSLEER. V was pared by 0 bases and J by 5 bases, with 16 bases between. CDR3 nucleotide sequence: TGCGCCAGCAGCCAAGATATGACGGGGAGGGGGGAGACCCAGTACTTC. It encodes CASSQDMTGRGETQYF.

This clone was observed a few times. The chain has TRBV6-5 and TRBJ1-1; 11 bases match TRBD1. After removal of 4 bases from V and 5 bases from J, the junction contained 9 bases not matched to a gene. This CDR3 is built from 16 residues. The germline CDR1 and CDR2 sequences are MNHEY and SVGAGI. The CDR3 nucleotides read TGTGCCAGCAGTTCCCCGATTGGGACAGGGGGTACTGAAGCTTTCTTT. Its translation is CASSSPIGTGGTEAFF.

A single count supports this clone. The chain combines TRBV6-5 with TRBJ1-4, with a tentative D call TRBD1 (5 bases). The germline gives CDR1 MNHEY, CDR2 SVGAGI. Trimming removed 11 bases at V and 8 bases at J, with 18 bases between. The CDR3 runs to 13 residues. CDR3 DNA sequence: TGTGCCGCCTCACTCAGGGTCAGGGAAAAACTGTTTTTT. Translation gives CAASLRVREKLFF.

Points on this clone: The sample contains more than one DNA sequence encoding this CDR3. The chain uses TRBV19 and TRBJ1-1, with TRBD1 matching 7 bases. The CDR3 sequence is 14 residues long. J lost 4 bases, V lost 3 bases, and 5 bases had no gene match. The germline V gene encodes CDR1 LNHDA and CDR2 SQIVND (reference sequence). CDR3 loop: CASSMGQWGTEAFF. CDR3 nucleotides: TGTGCCAGTAGTATGGGACAGTGGGGCACTGAAGCTTTCTTT.

The rearrangement uses TRBV27 and TRBJ2-3; 9 bases align to TRBD1. Per germline, CDR1 MNHEY and CDR2 SMNVEV (reference sequence). This CDR3 comprises 14 residues. V was pared by 10 bases and J by 4 bases, with 9 bases of the junction left unmatched. The CDR3 region is CATRRDRAADTQYF. CDR3 in DNA: TGTGCCACTAGACGGGACAGGGCTGCAGATACGCAGTATTTT.

Turning to this clone: Other DNA sequences in this specimen translate into the identical CDR3. The J gene is TRBJ1-2, the V gene TRBV28; D is perhaps TRBD1 (5 bases). CDR1 and CDR2 (germline): MDHEN, SYDVKM. This CDR3 has 14 amino acids. The ends were cut back, 6 bases at V and 0 bases at J, with 11 bases in the middle. The CDR3 DNA sequence: TGTGCCAGCAGCCCGGGGACTCCTAACTATGGCTACACCTTC. Its protein is CASSPGTPNYGYTF.

The CDR3 is CASSQASDPSYEQYF. CDR3 DNA: TGTGCCAGCAGCCAAGCGTCAGACCCCTCCTACGAGCAGTACTTC. V and J are TRBV7-2 and TRBJ2-7; D is unclear. Germline V gene lookup returns CDR1 SGHTA and CDR2 FQGNSA. The CDR3 runs to 15 residues. Trimming pared 5 bases from V and 0 bases from J, leaving 14 bases between. Filled out from reference TRBV7-2 and TRBJ2-7, the complete variable domain reads GAGVSQSPSNKVTEKGKDVELRCDPISGHTALYWYRQSLGQGLEFLIYFQGNSAPDKSGLPSDRFSAERTGGSVSTLTIQRTQQEDSAVYLCASSQASDPSYEQYFGPGTRLTVT.

V is TRBV13 and J is TRBJ1-2, with D uncertain. From germline, CDR1 is PRHDT and CDR2 FYEKMQ (reference sequence). Trimming stripped 3 bases from V and 13 bases from J, with 6 bases between. The CDR3 has 9 residues. DNA for the CDR3: TGTGCCAGCAGCTTGCCCAGCACCTTC. Its protein product is CASSLPSTF.

The chain carries TRBV24-1 and TRBJ2-4; D is ambiguous. The CDR3 covers 15 residues. The germline V gene has CDR1 KGHDR and CDR2 SFDVKD. Trimming took off 4 bases at V and 0 bases at J, with 9 bases between the two ends. The CDR3 sequence is CATSDNDLAKNIQYF. The CDR3 DNA is TGTGCCACCAGTGACAACGACTTAGCCAAAAACATTCAGTACTTC.

The rearrangement links TRBV4-2 to TRBJ1-1; D call uncertain. CDR3 size: 16 residues. From germline, CDR1 is LGHNA and CDR2 YNFKEQ. V dropped 0 bases and J dropped 3 bases, with 14 bases sitting between them. CDR3 sequence: CASSQDRGSAYTEAFF. The CDR3 DNA sequence: TGTGCCAGCAGCCAAGACCGGGGAAGTGCTTACACTGAAGCTTTCTTT.

The genes are TRBV5-1 and TRBJ1-1; no firm D call. This CDR3 contains 14 residues. The germline CDR1 and CDR2 sequences are SGHRS and YFSETQ. The V gene lost 4 bases and the J gene lost 4 bases, with 14 bases spanning the gap. CDR3 loop: CASSVTNPGTEAFF. The CDR3 nucleotides are TGCGCCAGCAGCGTTACTAACCCCGGCACTGAAGCTTTCTTT.

CDR3 loop: CASSPMTSGRGYEQYF. CDR3 DNA sequence: TGTGCCAGCAGCCCCATGACTAGCGGGAGGGGGTACGAGCAGTACTTC. The chain is built from TRBV7-2 and TRBJ2-7; TRBD2 aligns across 14 bases. CDR1 SGHTA and CDR2 FQGNSA come from the germline V gene. J lost 4 bases, V lost 5 bases, and 7 bases had no gene match. There are 16 residues in the CDR3.

The V call is TRBV7-2, the J call TRBJ2-2, with TRBD1 as a possible D gene (6 bases). Germline assignment: CDR1 SGHTA and CDR2 FQGNSA. Trimming took off 4 bases at V and 4 bases at J, with 16 bases between the two ends. The CDR3 extends over 16 amino acids. The CDR3 DNA reads as TGTGCCAGCAGCTCCAACAGGGACCGAGTCACCGGGGAGCTGTTTTTT. Translating gives CASSSNRDRVTGELFF.

The chain couples TRBV4-3 to TRBJ1-3; perhaps TRBD1 as D (5 bases). V gave up 0 bases and J gave up 0 bases, with 9 bases separating them. The CDR3 totals 16 residues. Germline loops: CDR1 LGHNA, CDR2 YSLEER. CDR3: CASSQDQTASGNTIYF. CDR3 in DNA: TGCGCCAGCAGCCAAGACCAGACAGCCTCTGGAAACACCATATATTTT.

This rearrangement joins TRBV4-1 to TRBJ1-4, with 8 positions matching TRBD1. Per germline, CDR1 MGHRA and CDR2 YSYEKL. CDR3 size: 16 residues. The ends lost 4 bases at V and 12 bases at J; junction bases unmatched: 16. CDR3: CASSPDGEAGGFELFF. The CDR3 DNA follows: TGCGCCAGCAGCCCCGACGGAGAGGCAGGGGGCTTTGAACTGTTTTTT.

The sample holds one count of this clone. The genes are TRBV19 and TRBJ2-1, with 12 bases matching TRBD2. CDR3 length: 18 amino acids. J was trimmed by 5 bases and V by 4 bases; bases with no gene match: 12. Germline lookup yields CDR1 LNHDA and CDR2 SQIVND (reference sequence). DNA for the CDR3: TGTGCCAGTAGTACGTCTAGCGGGGGGGCCGGCTACAACAATGAGCAGTTCTTC. This translates into CASSTSSGGAGYNNEQFF.

The V call is TRBV12-3 or TRBV12-4, the J call TRBJ1-2, with 9 bases lining up with TRBD1. The CDR3 is made up of 13 amino acids. The ends lost 5 bases at V and 4 bases at J; junction bases unmatched: 2. The CDR3 DNA follows: TGTGCCAGCAGTAAGACAGGGGGCTATGGCTACACCTTC. It encodes CASSKTGGYGYTF.

This chain links TRBV19 with TRBJ2-2; 7 bases match TRBD2. Germline V gives CDR1 LNHDA, CDR2 SQIVND (reference sequence). This CDR3 region has 17 residues. V lost 6 bases to trimming and J lost 0 bases; unmatched junction nucleotides: 10. CDR3 sequence reads: CASSRPASGTNTGELFF. The CDR3 DNA sequence: TGTGCCAGTAGCCGACCGGCTAGCGGAACGAACACCGGGGAGCTGTTTTTT.